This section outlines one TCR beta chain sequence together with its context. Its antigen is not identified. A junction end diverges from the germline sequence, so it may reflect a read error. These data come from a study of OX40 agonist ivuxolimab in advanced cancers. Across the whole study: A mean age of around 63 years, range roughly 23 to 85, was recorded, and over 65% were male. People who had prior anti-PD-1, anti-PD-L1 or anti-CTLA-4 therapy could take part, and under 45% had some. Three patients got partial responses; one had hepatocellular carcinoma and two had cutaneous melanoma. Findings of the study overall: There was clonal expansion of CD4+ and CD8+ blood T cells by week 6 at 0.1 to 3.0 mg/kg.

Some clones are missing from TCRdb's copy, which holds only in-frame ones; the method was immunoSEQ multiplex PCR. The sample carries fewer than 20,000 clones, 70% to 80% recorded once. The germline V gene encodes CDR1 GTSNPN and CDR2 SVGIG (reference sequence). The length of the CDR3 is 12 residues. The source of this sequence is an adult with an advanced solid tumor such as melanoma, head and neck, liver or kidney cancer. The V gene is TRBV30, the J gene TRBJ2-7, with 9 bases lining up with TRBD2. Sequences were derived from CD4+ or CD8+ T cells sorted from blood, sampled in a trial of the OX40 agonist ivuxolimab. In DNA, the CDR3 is TGTGCCTGGAGTGTACCTCTAGCGGGATTAATCTTC. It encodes CAWSVPLAGLIF.